The entry below describes one T cell receptor (beta chain). V lost 4 bases and J 0 bases, leaving 10 bases between the germline ends. The length of the CDR3 is 15 residues. Germline V gene lookup returns CDR1 MGHRA and CDR2 YSYEKL. Naive CD8 cells, CD45RO-negative and positively selected for CCR7, excluded terminally differentiated effector memory CD45RA+ cells. This entry comes from a study of shared clonotypes between healthy human individuals. The table came from immunoSEQ multiplex PCR; TCRdb's copy has only in-frame clones and leaves some out. The sample yields approximately 600,000 clones, approximately 95% seen once.

The TCR comes from a woman in her twenties or thirties in good health. The sample taken for sequencing was naive CD8+ T cells sorted from blood. The chain uses TRBV4-1 and TRBJ2-4; D remains ambiguous. CDR3 protein: CASSPDALAKNIQYF. CDR3 nucleotide sequence: TGCGCCAGCAGCCCGGACGCCCTAGCCAAAAACATTCAGTACTTC.